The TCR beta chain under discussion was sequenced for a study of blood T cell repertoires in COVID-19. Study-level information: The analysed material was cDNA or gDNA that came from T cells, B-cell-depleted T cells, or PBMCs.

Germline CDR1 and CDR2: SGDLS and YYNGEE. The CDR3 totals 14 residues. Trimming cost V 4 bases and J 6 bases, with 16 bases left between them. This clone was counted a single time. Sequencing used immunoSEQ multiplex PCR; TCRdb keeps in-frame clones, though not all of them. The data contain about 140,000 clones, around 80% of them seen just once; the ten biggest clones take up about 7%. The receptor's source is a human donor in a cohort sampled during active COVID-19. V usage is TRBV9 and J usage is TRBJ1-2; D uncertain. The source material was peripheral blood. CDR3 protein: CASSPVRGPDGYTF. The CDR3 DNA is TGTGCCAGCAGCCCAGTGAGAGGTCCCGATGGCTACACCTTC.